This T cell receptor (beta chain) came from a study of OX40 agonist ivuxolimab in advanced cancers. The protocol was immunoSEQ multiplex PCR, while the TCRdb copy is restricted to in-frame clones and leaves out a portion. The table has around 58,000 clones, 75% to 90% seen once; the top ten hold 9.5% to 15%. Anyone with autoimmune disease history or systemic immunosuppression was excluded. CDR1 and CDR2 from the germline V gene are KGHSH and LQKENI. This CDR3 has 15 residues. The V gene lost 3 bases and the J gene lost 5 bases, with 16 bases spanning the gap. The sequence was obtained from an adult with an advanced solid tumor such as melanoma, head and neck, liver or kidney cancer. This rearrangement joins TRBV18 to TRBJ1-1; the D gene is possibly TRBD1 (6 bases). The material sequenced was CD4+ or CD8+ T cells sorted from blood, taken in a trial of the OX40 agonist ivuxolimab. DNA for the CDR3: TGTGCCAGCTCACCCTCGACAGGACTGTTGACTGAAGCTTTCTTT. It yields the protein CASSPSTGLLTEAFF.